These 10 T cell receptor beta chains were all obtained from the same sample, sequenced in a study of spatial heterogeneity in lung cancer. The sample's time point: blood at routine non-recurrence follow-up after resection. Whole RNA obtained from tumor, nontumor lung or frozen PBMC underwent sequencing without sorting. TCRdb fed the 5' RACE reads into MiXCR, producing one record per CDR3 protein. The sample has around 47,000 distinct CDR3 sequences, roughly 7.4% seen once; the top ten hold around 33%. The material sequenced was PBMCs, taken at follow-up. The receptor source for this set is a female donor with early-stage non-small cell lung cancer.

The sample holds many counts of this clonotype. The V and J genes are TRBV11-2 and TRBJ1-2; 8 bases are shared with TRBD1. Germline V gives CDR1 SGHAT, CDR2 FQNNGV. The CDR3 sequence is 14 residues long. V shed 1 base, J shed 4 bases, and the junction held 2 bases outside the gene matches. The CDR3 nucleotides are TGTGCCAGCAGCTTAGCAGGGGGCTTCTATGGCTACACCTTC. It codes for CASSLAGGFYGYTF.

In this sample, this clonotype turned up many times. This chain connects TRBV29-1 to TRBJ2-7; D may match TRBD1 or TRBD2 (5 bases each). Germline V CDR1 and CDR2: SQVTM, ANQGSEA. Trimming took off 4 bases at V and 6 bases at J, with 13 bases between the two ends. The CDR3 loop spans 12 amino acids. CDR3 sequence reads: CSVAGPGPEQYF. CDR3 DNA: TGCAGCGTTGCCGGGCCGGGGCCCGAGCAGTACTTC.

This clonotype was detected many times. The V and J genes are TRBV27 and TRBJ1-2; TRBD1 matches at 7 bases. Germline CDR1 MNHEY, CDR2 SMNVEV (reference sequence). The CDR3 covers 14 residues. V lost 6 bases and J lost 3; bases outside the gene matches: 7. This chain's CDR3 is CASSPGGGYYGYTF. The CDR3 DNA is TGTGCCAGCAGCCCAGGGGGAGGGTACTATGGCTACACCTTC.

The CDR3 reads CASSLLGEGYGYTF. In DNA form, the CDR3 reads TGTGCCAGCAGCTTACTCGGGGAAGGCTATGGCTACACCTTC. J is TRBJ1-2 and V is TRBV7-9, with D hard to call. The CDR3 consists of 14 residues. The V end was cut by 2 bases, the J end by 4 bases, with 11 bases between. Germline V gene data show CDR1 as SEHNR and CDR2 as FQNEAQ (reference sequence).

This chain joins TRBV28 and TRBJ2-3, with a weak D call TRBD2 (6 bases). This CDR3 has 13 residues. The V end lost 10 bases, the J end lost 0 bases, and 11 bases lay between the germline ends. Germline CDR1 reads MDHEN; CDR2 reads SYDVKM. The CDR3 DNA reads TGTGCCACCGCGGGGCCAAGCACAGATACGCAGTATTTT. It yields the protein CATAGPSTDTQYF.

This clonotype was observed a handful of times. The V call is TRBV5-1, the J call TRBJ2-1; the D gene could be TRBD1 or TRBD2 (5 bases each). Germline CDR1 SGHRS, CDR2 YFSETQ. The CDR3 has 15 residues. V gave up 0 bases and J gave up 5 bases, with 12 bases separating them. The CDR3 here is CASSLGGPPNNEQFF. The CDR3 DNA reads TGCGCCAGCAGCTTGGGGGGACCCCCTAACAATGAGCAGTTCTTC.

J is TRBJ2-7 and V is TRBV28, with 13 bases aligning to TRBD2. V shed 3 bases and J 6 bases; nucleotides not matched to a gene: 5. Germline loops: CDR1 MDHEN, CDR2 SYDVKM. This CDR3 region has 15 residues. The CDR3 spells CASSFPGLAGSEQYF. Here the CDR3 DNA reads TGTGCCAGCAGTTTCCCGGGACTAGCGGGAAGCGAGCAGTACTTC.

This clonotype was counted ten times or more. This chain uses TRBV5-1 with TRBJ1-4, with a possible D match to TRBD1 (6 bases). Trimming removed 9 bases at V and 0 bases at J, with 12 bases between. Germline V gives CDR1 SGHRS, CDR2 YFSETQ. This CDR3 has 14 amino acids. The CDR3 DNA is TGCGCCACGGGACGGGGGCCAACTAATGAAAAACTGTTTTTT. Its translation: CATGRGPTNEKLFF.

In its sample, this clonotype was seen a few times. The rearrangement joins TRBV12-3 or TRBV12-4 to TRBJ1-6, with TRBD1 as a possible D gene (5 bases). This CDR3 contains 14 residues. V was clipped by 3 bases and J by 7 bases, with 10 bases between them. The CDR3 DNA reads TGTGCCAGCAGTTTGTCGGGGCCAAATTCACCCCTCCACTTT. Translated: CASSLSGPNSPLHF.

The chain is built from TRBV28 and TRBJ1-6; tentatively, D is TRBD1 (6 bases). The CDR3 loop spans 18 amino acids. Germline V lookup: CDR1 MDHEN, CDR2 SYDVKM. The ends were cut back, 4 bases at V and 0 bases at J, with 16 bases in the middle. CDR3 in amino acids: CASSSPAGASSYNSPLHF. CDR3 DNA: TGTGCCAGCAGTTCCCCAGCAGGGGCTAGCTCCTATAATTCACCCCTCCACTTT. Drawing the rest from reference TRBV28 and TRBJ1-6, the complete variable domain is DVKVTQSSRYLVKRTGEKVFLECVQDMDHENMFWYRQDPGLGLRLIYFSYDVKMKEKGDIPEGYSVSREKKERFSLILESASTNQTSMYLCASSSPAGASSYNSPLHFGNGTRLTVT.